The clone carrying this TCR beta chain was observed a few times. Its antigen is unidentified. After removal of 4 bases from V and 9 bases from J, the junction contained 7 bases not matched to a gene. This CDR3 region has 14 residues. Germline V CDR1 and CDR2: MNHEY, SVGAGI. Healthy bone marrow donors made up the cohort. These data originate in a study of cytomegalovirus exposure and HLA in healthy donors. Overall study context: Findings of an earlier analysis included about 100 million unique TCR beta sequences from about 180 million T cells. Study-level points and caveats: As a later analysis showed, several of the most significant clusters appeared to be linked to common viral pathogens.

Both 60 Vbeta primers and 13 Jbeta primers went into the PCR. Only in-frame clones appear in the TCRdb table, and some are missing; sequencing was by immunoSEQ multiplex PCR. Of under 130,000 clones in the sample, over 70% are singletons; the top ten hold 1% to 1.5%. The TCR was taken from a man aged 40-49 years in good health and CMV-seronegative. The chain carries TRBV6-5 and TRBJ2-2; the match to TRBD2 covers 8 bases. Sequencing used PBMCs. In nucleotides, the CDR3 is TGTGCCAGCAGTTCTTTCGGGGGGGCCCGGGAGCTGTTTTTT. It is translated as CASSSFGGARELFF.